These 9 T cell receptor beta chains originate from one sample sequenced in a study of CD8 T cells in Susac syndrome. Reverse transcription of roughly 0.45 to 1 ug RNA used random hexamers. MiXCR was run by TCRdb on the immunoSEQ multiplex PCR reads, yielding one entry per CDR3 protein. The data contain about 300,000 distinct CDR3 sequences, roughly nine tenths of them singletons. Source material: CD4+ T cells from PBMCs. The source of these receptors is a human donor with multiple sclerosis.

The V gene is TRBV6-1, the J gene TRBJ2-3; the D gene is possibly TRBD1 (5 bases). This CDR3 has 14 amino acids. Trimming took 6 bases from V and 8 from J, leaving 18 bases between them. The germline V gene has CDR1 MNHNS and CDR2 SASEGT. This CDR3 is CASRLPDDRVTQYF. In DNA form, the CDR3 reads TGTGCCAGCAGATTACCCGACGACAGAGTTACGCAGTATTTT.

The chain has TRBV6-1 and TRBJ2-7; 13 bases line up with TRBD2. Germline loops: CDR1 MNHNS, CDR2 SASEGT. The CDR3 runs to 18 residues. Losses at the gene ends were 1 base for V and 5 bases for J; bases not matched to a gene: 11. DNA of the CDR3: TGTGCCAGCAGTGAAGAGAGGACTAGCGGGAGTGGTGGGAACGAGCAGTACTTC. Translating it yields CASSEERTSGSGGNEQYF.

The rearrangement uses TRBV5-1 and TRBJ2-1; D may correspond to TRBD1 or TRBD2 (7 bases each). Germline V CDR1 and CDR2: SGHRS, YFSETQ. This CDR3 has 16 residues. Trimming took off 5 bases at V and 4 bases at J, with 19 bases between the two ends. The CDR3 DNA reads as TGCGCCAGCAGTTACCAGGGGGAGGGCTTTTACAATGAGCAGTTCTTC. Its protein is CASSYQGEGFYNEQFF. The full variable domain, completed using reference TRBV5-1 and TRBJ2-1, is KAGVTQTPRYLIKTRGQQVTLSCSPISGHRSVSWYQQTPGQGLQFLFEYFSETQRNKGNFPGRFSGRQFSNSRSEMNVSTLELGDSALYLCASSYQGEGFYNEQFFGPGTRLTVL.

The chain has TRBV7-3 and TRBJ2-1; TRBD1 is a possible D gene (6 bases). The CDR3 spans 14 residues. Trimming stripped 5 bases from V and 12 bases from J, with 20 bases between. Germline V gene data show CDR1 as SGHTA and CDR2 as FQGTGA. DNA for the CDR3: TGTGCCAGCAGCCCACAGGGTAACGACCTGGGGCAGTTCTTC. The encoded protein is CASSPQGNDLGQFF.

The CDR3 spells CASSELLAGGPGSQFF. The CDR3 nucleotides read TGTGCCAGCAGTGAACTCCTAGCGGGAGGGCCGGGTTCGCAGTTCTTC. This sequence joins TRBV6-1 and TRBJ2-1; 12 bases align to TRBD2. The ends lost 2 bases at V and 12 bases at J; junction bases unmatched: 11. This CDR3 contains 16 residues. The germline V gene has CDR1 MNHNS and CDR2 SASEGT.

The chain links TRBV6-5 to TRBJ2-1; 9 bases align to TRBD2. The trim removed 5 bases at V and 4 bases at J, leaving 3 bases unmatched. The CDR3 has 14 amino acids. Germline CDR1 reads MNHEY; CDR2 reads SVGAGI. CDR3 DNA sequence: TGTGCCAGCAGTGTAGCGGGGGAATACAATGAGCAGTTCTTC. It is translated as CASSVAGEYNEQFF.

The V call is TRBV4-3, the J call TRBJ2-3; D perhaps matches TRBD2 (5 bases). The CDR3 length is 16 residues. V dropped 0 bases and J dropped 2 bases, with 12 bases sitting between them. Germline V lookup: CDR1 LGHNA, CDR2 YSLEER. The CDR3 protein is CASSQEADYSTDTQYF. DNA for the CDR3: TGCGCCAGCAGCCAAGAGGCAGACTATTCCACAGATACGCAGTATTTT.

The chain couples TRBV20-1 to TRBJ1-2, with D uncertain. The V end lost 4 bases, the J end lost 4 bases, and 13 bases lay between the germline ends. Germline loops: CDR1 DFQATT, CDR2 SNEGSKA (reference sequence). The CDR3 contains 13 residues. CDR3 loop: CSAISGSAYGYTF. CDR3 bases: TGCAGTGCTATTTCCGGATCCGCCTATGGCTACACCTTC.

The chain links TRBV12-3 or TRBV12-4 to TRBJ1-1, with D uncertain. Deletions cut 1 base from V and 1 base from J, with 10 bases between. The CDR3 is 15 residues long. The CDR3 nucleotides are TGTGCCAGCAGTTTAGATCGGTTTGCGAACACTGAAGCTTTCTTT. Protein sequence: CASSLDRFANTEAFF.